This T cell receptor (beta chain) was recovered during a study of T cells in Graves' hyperthyroidism and ophthalmopathy. Study-wide results and caveats: Most clonotypes expanded in the thyroid (above 0.001) were also present in blood. Ophthalmopathy and stable hyperthyroidism were separated by a 13 V-J model.

RNA transcripts were the template for amplifying TCR beta CDR3 regions. First-round RT-PCR targeting the TCR CDR3 was performed with the HTBI primer set. TCRdb reprocessed the multiplex PCR reads with MiXCR, giving one entry per CDR3 protein. The repertoire holds approximately 400,000 distinct CDR3 sequences, with roughly an eighth as singletons. For this clonotype: No antigen is known for it.

Trimming cost V 2 bases and J 8 bases; bases outside gene matches: 13. Germline loops: CDR1 GTSNPN, CDR2 SVGIG (reference sequence). This CDR3 is built from 17 residues. The chain uses TRBV30 and TRBJ2-1, with 12 bases fitting TRBD2. The origin of this receptor is a man aged 50 to 60 with Graves' ophthalmopathy. The specimen was blood. The CDR3 DNA sequence: TGTGCCTGGAGTTCACCTTTCCTAGCGGGAGGGCCGCATGAGCAGTTCTTC. Encoded protein: CAWSSPFLAGGPHEQFF.